Following are 3 T cell receptor beta chains from one sample sequenced in a study of tumor-infiltrating lymphocytes in primary liver carcinoma (dated by TCRdb to 2016 to 2017). RNA from unsorted whole blood was extracted with TRIzol reagent, and germline DNA was obtained with the DNeasy Blood & Tissue kit. Instrument on record: Illumina HiSeq 2500. A constant-region primer and ProtoScript II reverse transcriptase were used to reverse-transcribe TCRbeta-specific cDNA from approximately 550 ng total RNA. Three nested multiplex PCR rounds, following a slightly modified ARM-PCR procedure, were used to build the TCRbeta libraries. Multiplex TRBV1-TRBV30 forward primers and a Cbeta reverse primer were used in the first two PCR rounds, each of which was run for around 10 cycles. TCRdb redid the processing of the public reads, applying fastp at Q25 and MiXCR, and retained in-frame beta chains. Rows with one shared CDR3 protein collapse into an entry with the most common genes and DNA. The sample yields around 330,000 distinct CDR3 sequences; 65% were counted once. The ten largest clones capture roughly 9% of the sample.

The sample was peripheral blood. Receptors were obtained from a man aged 40-50 years with primary liver carcinoma and hepatitis B virus infection.

The chain has TRBV11-1 and TRBJ2-1, with D tentatively TRBD2 (6 bases). The CDR3 length is 13 residues. V lost 2 bases and J lost 15, with 17 bases in between. CDR1 is SGHAT and CDR2 is FQDESV in the germline V gene (reference sequence). CDR3 DNA sequence: TGTGCCAGCAGCTTACCAAAGGGGTGGGAGGTGTTCTTC. It encodes CASSLPKGWEVFF.

This clonotype was recorded a few times. J is TRBJ2-1 and V is TRBV5-1; 13 positions agree with TRBD2. Germline lookup yields CDR1 SGHRS and CDR2 YFSETQ. The trim removed 0 bases at V and 7 bases at J, leaving 4 bases unmatched. The CDR3 spans 16 residues. Here the CDR3 reads CASSLGGTSGTNEQFF. For the CDR3, the DNA is TGCGCCAGCAGCTTGGGGGGGACTAGCGGGACGAATGAGCAGTTCTTC.

The rearrangement links TRBV18 to TRBJ2-7, with 7 bases fitting TRBD1. In germline, CDR1 is KGHSH, CDR2 LQKENI. V was clipped by 3 bases and J by 4 bases; unmatched bases: 6. This CDR3 has 14 amino acids. CDR3: CASSPGQRVYEQYF. The CDR3 DNA is TGTGCCAGCTCACCGGGACAGAGGGTGTACGAGCAGTACTTC.